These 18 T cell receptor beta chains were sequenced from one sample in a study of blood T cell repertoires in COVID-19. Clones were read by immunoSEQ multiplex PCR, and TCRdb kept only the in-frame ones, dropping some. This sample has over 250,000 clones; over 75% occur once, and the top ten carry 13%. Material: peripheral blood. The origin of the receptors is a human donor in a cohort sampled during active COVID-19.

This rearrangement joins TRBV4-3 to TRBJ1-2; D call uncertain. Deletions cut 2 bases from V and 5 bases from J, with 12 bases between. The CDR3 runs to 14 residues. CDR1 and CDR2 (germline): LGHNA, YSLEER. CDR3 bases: TGCGCCAGCAGCCAAACTGACACGGCGTATGGCTACACCTTC. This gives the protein CASSQTDTAYGYTF.

CDR3 loop: CASKDRFTDTQYF. The CDR3 DNA is TGTGCCAGTAAGGACAGATTCACAGATACGCAGTATTTT. The V call is TRBV19, the J call TRBJ2-3, with D possibly matching TRBD1 (6 bases). The V and J ends lost 7 bases and 2 bases respectively, with 10 bases between them. Germline V gene sequence: CDR1 LNHDA, CDR2 SQIVND (reference sequence). CDR3 length: 13 residues.

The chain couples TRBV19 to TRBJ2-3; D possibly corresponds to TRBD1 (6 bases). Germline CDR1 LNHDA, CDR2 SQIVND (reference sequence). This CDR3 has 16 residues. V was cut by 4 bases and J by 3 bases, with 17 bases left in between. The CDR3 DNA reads TGTGCCAGTAGTACGCCCTACAGGGAATCAACAGATACGCAGTATTTT. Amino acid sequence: CASSTPYRESTDTQYF.

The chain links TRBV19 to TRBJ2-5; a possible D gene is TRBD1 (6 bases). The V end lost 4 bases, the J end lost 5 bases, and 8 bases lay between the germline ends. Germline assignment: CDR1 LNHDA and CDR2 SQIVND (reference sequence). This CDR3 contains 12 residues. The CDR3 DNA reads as TGTGCCAGTAGTAACCAGGGGGAGACCCAGTACTTC. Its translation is CASSNQGETQYF.

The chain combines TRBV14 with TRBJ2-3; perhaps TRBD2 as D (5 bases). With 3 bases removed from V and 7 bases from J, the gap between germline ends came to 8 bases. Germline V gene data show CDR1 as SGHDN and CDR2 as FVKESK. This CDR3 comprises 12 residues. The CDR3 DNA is TGTGCCAGCAGCCAGGGGAGATATACGCAGTATTTT. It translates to CASSQGRYTQYF.

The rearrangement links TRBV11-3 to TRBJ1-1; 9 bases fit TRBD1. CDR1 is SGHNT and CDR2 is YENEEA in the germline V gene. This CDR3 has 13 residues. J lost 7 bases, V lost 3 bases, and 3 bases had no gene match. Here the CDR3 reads CASSLGQGLEAFF. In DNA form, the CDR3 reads TGTGCCAGCAGCTTGGGACAGGGACTTGAAGCTTTCTTT.

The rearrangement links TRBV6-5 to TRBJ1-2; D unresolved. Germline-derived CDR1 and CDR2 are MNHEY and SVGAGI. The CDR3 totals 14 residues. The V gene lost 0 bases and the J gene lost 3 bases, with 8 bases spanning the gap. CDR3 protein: CASSYSTLDYGYTF. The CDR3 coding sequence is TGTGCCAGCAGTTACTCGACTTTGGACTATGGCTACACCTTC.

The CDR3 nucleotides are TGTGCCAGCAGCAAGCGAGGAACGCAGTATTTT. Its translation is CASSKRGTQYF. J is TRBJ2-3 and V is TRBV21-1; TRBD2 is taken as the D call from the table, unchecked against the DNA. TRBV21-1 has pseudogene status. CDR3 length: 11 residues.

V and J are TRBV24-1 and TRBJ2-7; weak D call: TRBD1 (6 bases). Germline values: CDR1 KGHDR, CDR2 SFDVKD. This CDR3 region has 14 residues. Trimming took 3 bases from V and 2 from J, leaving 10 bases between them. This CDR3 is CATSDETGPYEQYF. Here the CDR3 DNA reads TGTGCCACCAGTGATGAAACAGGGCCCTACGAGCAGTACTTC.

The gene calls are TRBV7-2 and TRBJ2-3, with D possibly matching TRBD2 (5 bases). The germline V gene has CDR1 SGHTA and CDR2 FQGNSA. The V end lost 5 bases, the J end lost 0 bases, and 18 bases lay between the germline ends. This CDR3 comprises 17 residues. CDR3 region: CASSPLAAGRSTDTQYF. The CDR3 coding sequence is TGTGCCAGCAGCCCCCTAGCCGCGGGCCGGAGCACAGATACGCAGTATTTT.

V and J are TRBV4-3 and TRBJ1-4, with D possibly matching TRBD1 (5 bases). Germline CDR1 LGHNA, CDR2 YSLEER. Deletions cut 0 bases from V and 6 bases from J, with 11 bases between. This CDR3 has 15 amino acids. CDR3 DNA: TGCGCCAGCAGCCAAGATGGACAACGAGATGAAAAACTGTTTTTT. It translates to CASSQDGQRDEKLFF.

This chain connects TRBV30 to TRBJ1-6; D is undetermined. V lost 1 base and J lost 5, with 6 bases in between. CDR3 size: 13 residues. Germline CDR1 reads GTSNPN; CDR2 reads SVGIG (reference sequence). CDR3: CAWSGQNNSPLHF. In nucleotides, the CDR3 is TGTGCCTGGAGTGGGCAGAATAATTCACCCCTCCACTTT.

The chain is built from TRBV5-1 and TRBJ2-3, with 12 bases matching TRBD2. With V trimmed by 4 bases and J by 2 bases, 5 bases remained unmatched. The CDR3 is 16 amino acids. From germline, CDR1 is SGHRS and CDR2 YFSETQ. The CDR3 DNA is TGCGCCAGCAGCAGGACTAGCGGGGCAGCCACAGATACGCAGTATTTT. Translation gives CASSRTSGAATDTQYF.

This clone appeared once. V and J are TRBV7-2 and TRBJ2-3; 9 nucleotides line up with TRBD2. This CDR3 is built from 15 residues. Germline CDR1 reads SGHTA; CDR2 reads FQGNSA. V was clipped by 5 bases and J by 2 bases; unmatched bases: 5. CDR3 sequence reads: CASSVTSGYTDTQYF. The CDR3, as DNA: TGTGCCAGCAGCGTCACTAGCGGGTACACAGATACGCAGTATTTT. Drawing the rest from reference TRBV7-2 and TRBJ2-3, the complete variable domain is GAGVSQSPSNKVTEKGKDVELRCDPISGHTALYWYRQSLGQGLEFLIYFQGNSAPDKSGLPSDRFSAERTGGSVSTLTIQRTQQEDSAVYLCASSVTSGYTDTQYFGPGTRLTVL.

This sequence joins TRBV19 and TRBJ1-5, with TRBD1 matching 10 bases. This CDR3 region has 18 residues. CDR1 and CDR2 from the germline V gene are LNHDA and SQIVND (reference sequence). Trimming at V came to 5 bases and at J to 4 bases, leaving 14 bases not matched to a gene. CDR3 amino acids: CASSPGTGDGGRNQPQHF. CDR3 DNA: TGTGCCAGTAGTCCGGGGACAGGGGACGGTGGTAGAAATCAGCCCCAGCATTTT.

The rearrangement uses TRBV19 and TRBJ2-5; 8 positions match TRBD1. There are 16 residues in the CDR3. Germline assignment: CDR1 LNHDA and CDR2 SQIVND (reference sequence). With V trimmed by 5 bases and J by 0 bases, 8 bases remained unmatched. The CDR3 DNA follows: TGTGCCAGTAGTCCCGGGACAGGAAAGTACCAAGAGACCCAGTACTTC. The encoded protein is CASSPGTGKYQETQYF. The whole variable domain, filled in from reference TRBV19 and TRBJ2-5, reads DGGITQSPKYLFRKEGQNVTLSCEQNLNHDAMYWYRQDPGQGLRLIYYSQIVNDFQKGDIAEGYSVSREKKESFPLTVTSAQKNPTAFYLCASSPGTGKYQETQYFGPGTRLLVL.

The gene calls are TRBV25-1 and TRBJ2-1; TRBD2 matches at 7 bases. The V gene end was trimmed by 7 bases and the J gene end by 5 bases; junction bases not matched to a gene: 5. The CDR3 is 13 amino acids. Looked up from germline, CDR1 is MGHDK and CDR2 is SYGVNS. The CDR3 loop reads CASKAGFHNEQFF. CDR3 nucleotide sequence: TGTGCCAGCAAAGCGGGGTTTCACAATGAGCAGTTCTTC.

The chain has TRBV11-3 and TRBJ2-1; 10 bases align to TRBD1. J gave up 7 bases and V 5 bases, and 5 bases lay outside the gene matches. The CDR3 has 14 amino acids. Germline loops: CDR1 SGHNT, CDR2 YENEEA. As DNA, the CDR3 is TGTGCCAGCAGCCACGGACAGGGGGGGAATGAGCAGTTCTTC. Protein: CASSHGQGGNEQFF.